Listed below are T cell receptor beta chains from one sample, sequenced in a study of T cells after yellow fever vaccination. TCRdb re-derived calls from the 5' RACE reads in MiXCR, one entry per CDR3 protein. The sample lists approximately 24,000 distinct CDR3 sequences; under 5.5% were seen once. Sequenced here: PBMCs, either bulk or a sorted T-cell subset (CD4+, CD8+, memory, or dextramer-sorted; not recorded which), sampled 15 days after the yellow fever booster vaccination. The receptors here all came from a man aged 30-40 years who received the YFV17D yellow fever vaccine. Both conserved end residues are part of each CDR3. Fields, in order: V gene, clone size, D gene, J gene, CDR3 DNA, CDR3 protein. A D gene is named only where the DNA matches it firmly. The size field reads once, few, many, or a class for an expanded clone.

TRBV6-2/TRBV6-3,many,NA,TRBJ1-5,TGTGCCAGCAGCCAAGGACGATTCAGAGACAGCCCCCAGCCCCAGCATTTT,CASSQGRFRDSPQPQHF
TRBV20-1,few,TRBD2,TRBJ2-1,TGCAGTGCTAGAGATCCGGGAGGGCATCTCAATGAGCAGTTCTTC,CSARDPGGHLNEQFF
TRBV5-1,many,NA,TRBJ2-7,TGCGCCAGCAGCACTACCGGGGGACAGTCCTACGAGCAGTACTTC,CASSTTGGQSYEQYF
TRBV7-9,many,TRBD1,TRBJ1-4,TGTGCCAGCAGCCGCGACAGGGGTCAGGGTGAAAAACTGTTTTTT,CASSRDRGQGEKLFF
TRBV20-1,many,TRBD2,TRBJ2-2,TGCAGTGCCGACATCCGGGGACTAGCGGGAGGGTCGGCCACCGGGGAGCTGTTTTTT,CSADIRGLAGGSATGELFF
TRBV7-9,many,TRBD1,TRBJ2-1,TGTGCCAGCAGCTTAGCCCGGGACAGTGCTTCCTACAATGAGCAGTTCTTC,CASSLARDSASYNEQFF
TRBV2,many,NA,TRBJ2-3,TGTGCCAGCATCGAAGACGGTTTGTCTAGCAAGTATTTT,CASIEDGLSSKYF
TRBV7-2,many,NA,TRBJ1-4,TGTGCCAGCAGGGGGGCAGGGGAAAAACTGTTTTTT,CASRGAGEKLFF
TRBV12-3/TRBV12-4,many,NA,TRBJ1-2,TGTGCCAGCAGCCCCTCCGGCGGGGGAAACTATGGCTACACCTTC,CASSPSGGGNYGYTF
TRBV19,few,NA,TRBJ1-3,TGTGCCAGTAGTACCTCGCAAAGCTCTGGAAACACCATATATTTT,CASSTSQSSGNTIYF
TRBV18,many,TRBD2,TRBJ2-1,TGTGCCAGCTCACCCAATCTAGCGGGAGGGACCAATGAGCAGTTCTTC,CASSPNLAGGTNEQFF
TRBV2,many,NA,TRBJ2-1,TGTGCCAGTCAGACTATCTACAATGAGCAGTTCTTC,CASQTIYNEQFF
TRBV7-2,many,TRBD1,TRBJ2-2,TGTGCCAGCAGCCCCCACAGGGGGTCAACCGGGGAGCTGTTTTTT,CASSPHRGSTGELFF
TRBV2,many,NA,TRBJ2-7,TGTGCCAGCATTCCCCCTCCGGGGGGCGCCCACTTC,CASIPPPGGAHF
TRBV7-2,many,TRBD2,TRBJ2-1,TGTGCCAGCAGCCGGGCCGTTGGACTAGCGGGAGGCACGAATGAGCAGTTCTTC,CASSRAVGLAGGTNEQFF
TRBV3-1,many,NA,TRBJ1-4,TGTGCCAGCAGCCCACGCGGAGCTGGTGGTGAAAAACTGTTTTTT,CASSPRGAGGEKLFF
TRBV6-5,many,NA,TRBJ1-1,TGTGCCAGCAGCTTACTCGCCGGGGCTACGGGGAACACTGAAGCTTTCTTT,CASSLLAGATGNTEAFF
TRBV12-3/TRBV12-4,many,TRBD2,TRBJ2-7,TGTGCCAGCAGTTTTTCGGGAGGGCCCAGGGAGCAGTACTTC,CASSFSGGPREQYF
TRBV3-1,medium-sized,NA,TRBJ2-5,TGTGCCAGCAGCCTTAACACCGGTGGGACCCAGTACTTC,CASSLNTGGTQYF
TRBV11-2,many,TRBD2,TRBJ2-4,TGTGCCAGCAGCTTAGAGGCGGGGGGCATTCAGTACTTC,CASSLEAGGIQYF
TRBV7-8,many,TRBD1,TRBJ1-2,TGTGCCAGCAGCTTACTTTTCCCCAGGGGGCCTAACTATGGCTACACCTTC,CASSLLFPRGPNYGYTF
TRBV5-1,many,NA,TRBJ2-1,TGCGCCAGCAGCTTCGGAGACGACCCCAAGGGGGATGAGCAGTTCTTC,CASSFGDDPKGDEQFF
TRBV21-1,many,NA,TRBJ2-7,TGTGCCAGGGGACGCCGGGGCTTGCCCTACGAGCAGTACTTC,CARGRRGLPYEQYF
TRBV19,many,TRBD1,TRBJ1-2,TGTGCCAGTAGCCCGCGGGACAGCGGGCAGAATGGCTACACCTTC,CASSPRDSGQNGYTF
TRBV7-9,many,NA,TRBJ2-7,TGTGCCAGCAGCTTTGGTGGGTCGGAAGTTTACGAGCAGTACTTC,CASSFGGSEVYEQYF
TRBV7-2,many,NA,TRBJ1-2,TGTGCCAGCAGCTCCGCGGTCGGGGGGCGGGGATATGGCTACACCTTC,CASSSAVGGRGYGYTF
TRBV7-2,many,TRBD2,TRBJ2-7,TGTGCCAGCAGCTTAGTGACTAGCGGGACCTCTCGGTACTTC,CASSLVTSGTSRYF